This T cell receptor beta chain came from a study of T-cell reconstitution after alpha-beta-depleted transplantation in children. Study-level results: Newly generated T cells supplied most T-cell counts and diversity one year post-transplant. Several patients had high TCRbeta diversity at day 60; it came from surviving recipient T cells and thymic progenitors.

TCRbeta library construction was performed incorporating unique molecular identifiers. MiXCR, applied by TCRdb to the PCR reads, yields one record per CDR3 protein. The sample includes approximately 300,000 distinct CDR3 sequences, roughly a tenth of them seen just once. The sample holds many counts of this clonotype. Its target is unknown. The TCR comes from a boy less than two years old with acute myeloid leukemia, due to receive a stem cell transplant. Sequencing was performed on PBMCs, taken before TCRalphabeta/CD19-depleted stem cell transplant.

As DNA, the CDR3 is TGCAGTGCTAGGGCGTCTCGGGAGGGTATCGGGGAGCTGTTTTTT. Its translation: CSARASREGIGELFF. This chain joins TRBV20-1 and TRBJ2-2, with 8 bases lining up with TRBD2. Germline V gene lookup returns CDR1 DFQATT and CDR2 SNEGSKA (reference sequence). The CDR3 extends over 15 amino acids. V shed 3 bases and J 7 bases; nucleotides not matched to a gene: 10.